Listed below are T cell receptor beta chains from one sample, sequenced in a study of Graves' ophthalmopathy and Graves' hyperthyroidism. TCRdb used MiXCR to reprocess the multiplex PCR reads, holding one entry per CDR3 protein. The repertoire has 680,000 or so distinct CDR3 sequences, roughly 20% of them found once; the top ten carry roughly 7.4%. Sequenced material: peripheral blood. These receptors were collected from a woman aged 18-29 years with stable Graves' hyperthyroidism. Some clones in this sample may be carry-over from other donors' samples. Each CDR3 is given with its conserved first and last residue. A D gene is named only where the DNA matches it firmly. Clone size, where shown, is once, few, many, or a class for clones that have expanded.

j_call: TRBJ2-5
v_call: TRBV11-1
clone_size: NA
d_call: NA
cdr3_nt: TGTGCCAGCAGCCCCTCCCGATTCCAAGAGACCCAGTACTTC
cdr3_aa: CASSPSRFQETQYF

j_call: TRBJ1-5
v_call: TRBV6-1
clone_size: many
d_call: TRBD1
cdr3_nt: TGTGCCAGCAGGCCGACAGGGGATCAGCCCCAGCATTTT
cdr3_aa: CASRPTGDQPQHF

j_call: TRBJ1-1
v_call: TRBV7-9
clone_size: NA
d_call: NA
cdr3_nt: TGTGCCAGCAGCTTATATCTGCCGGGGGGCACTGAAGCTTTCTTT
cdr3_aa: CASSLYLPGGTEAFF

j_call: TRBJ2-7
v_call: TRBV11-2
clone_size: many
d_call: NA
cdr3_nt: TGTGCCAGCAGCTTTGGTCCTCTCTCATACCGCTACGAGCAGTACTTC
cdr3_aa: CASSFGPLSYRYEQYF

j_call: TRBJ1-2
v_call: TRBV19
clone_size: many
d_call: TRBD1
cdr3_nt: TGTGCCAGTAGTCTTAGCCCCGGGACAGGGTATGGCTACACCTTC
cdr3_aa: CASSLSPGTGYGYTF

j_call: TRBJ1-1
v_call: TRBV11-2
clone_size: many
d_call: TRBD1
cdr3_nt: TGTGCCAGCAGCTTAAGGCTCAACAGGGGGATGAACACTGAAGCTTTCTTT
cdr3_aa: CASSLRLNRGMNTEAFF

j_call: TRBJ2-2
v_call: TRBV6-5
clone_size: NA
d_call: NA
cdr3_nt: TGTGCCAGCAGCTACGGACTAACCAACACCGGGGAGCTGTTTTTT
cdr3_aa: CASSYGLTNTGELFF

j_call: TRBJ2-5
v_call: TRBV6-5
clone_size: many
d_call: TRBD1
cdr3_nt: TGTGCCAGCAGTTGGCGCGGCGGACAGGTTGACACCCAGTACTTC
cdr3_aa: CASSWRGGQVDTQYF

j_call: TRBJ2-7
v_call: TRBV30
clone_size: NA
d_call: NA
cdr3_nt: TGTGTCTGGAGGACCCTCGCGGGTTACGAGCAGTACTTC
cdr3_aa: CVWRTLAGYEQYF

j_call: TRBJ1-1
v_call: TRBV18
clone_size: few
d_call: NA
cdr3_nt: TGTGCCAGCTCCTTAAATCAGGGCTTAGGGGTTGACACTGAAGCTTTCTTT
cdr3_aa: CASSLNQGLGVDTEAFF

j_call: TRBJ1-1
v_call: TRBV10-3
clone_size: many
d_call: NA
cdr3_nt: TGTGCCATCAGTGAGCGCAGGGCCACTGAAGCTTTCTTT
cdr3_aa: CAISERRATEAFF

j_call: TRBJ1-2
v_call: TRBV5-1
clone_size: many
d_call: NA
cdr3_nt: TGCGCCAGCAGCTTGGTTCCCAGGGGCTTGGCTGGCTACACCTTC
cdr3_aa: CASSLVPRGLAGYTF

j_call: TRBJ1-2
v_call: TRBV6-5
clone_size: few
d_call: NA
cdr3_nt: TGTGCCAGCAGTACCTCGACGGCGACATTCCTTGGCTACACCTTC
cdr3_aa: CASSTSTATFLGYTF

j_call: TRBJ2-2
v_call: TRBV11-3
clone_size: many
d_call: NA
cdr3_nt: TGTGCCAGCAGCCAGAGGGACGGCACCGGGGAGCTGTTTTTT
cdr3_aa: CASSQRDGTGELFF

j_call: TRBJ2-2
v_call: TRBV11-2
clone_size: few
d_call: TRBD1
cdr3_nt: TGTGCCAGCAGCCAAATGGACAGGGGGAACACCGGGGAGCTGTTTTTT
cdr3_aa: CASSQMDRGNTGELFF

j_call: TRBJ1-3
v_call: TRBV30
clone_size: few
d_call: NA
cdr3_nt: TGTGCCTGGAGCAGGGGCTCTGGAAACACCATATATTTT
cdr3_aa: CAWSRGSGNTIYF

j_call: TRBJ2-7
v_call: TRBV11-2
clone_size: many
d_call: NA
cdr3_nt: TGTGCCAGCAGCATAGGACTAACCTTCTACGAGCAGTACTTC
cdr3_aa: CASSIGLTFYEQYF

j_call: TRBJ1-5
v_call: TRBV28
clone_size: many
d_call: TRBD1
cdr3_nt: TGTGCCAGCAGAACGGACAGGCTTATACAGCCCCAGCATTTT
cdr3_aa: CASRTDRLIQPQHF

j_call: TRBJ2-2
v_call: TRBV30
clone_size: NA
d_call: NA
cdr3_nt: TGTGCCTGGAGTGTAGACCCTAGGAACACCGGGGAGCTGTTTTTT
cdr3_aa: CAWSVDPRNTGELFF

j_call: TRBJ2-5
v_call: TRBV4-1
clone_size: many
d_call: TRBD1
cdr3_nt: TGCGCCAGCAGCCACGGAGGCGGACAGGGGGAAGAGACCCAGTACTTC
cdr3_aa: CASSHGGGQGEETQYF

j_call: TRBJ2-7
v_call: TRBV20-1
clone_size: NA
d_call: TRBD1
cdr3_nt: TGCAGTGCCCCAGGACAGGAACTGTTCTACGAGCAGTACTTC
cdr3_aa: CSAPGQELFYEQYF

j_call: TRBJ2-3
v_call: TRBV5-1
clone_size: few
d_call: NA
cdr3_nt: TGCGCCAGCAGCTTCGAGACTAGAGACACAGATACGCAGTATTTT
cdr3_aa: CASSFETRDTDTQYF

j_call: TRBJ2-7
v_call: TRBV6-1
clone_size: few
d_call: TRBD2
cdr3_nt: TGTGCCAGCAACCCCCCCGGGGGGAGCTCCTACGAGCAGTACTTC
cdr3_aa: CASNPPGGSSYEQYF

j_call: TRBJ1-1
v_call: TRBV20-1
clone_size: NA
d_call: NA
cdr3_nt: TGCAGTGGGTATAAGGGGACTGAAGCTTTCTTT
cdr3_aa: CSGYKGTEAFF

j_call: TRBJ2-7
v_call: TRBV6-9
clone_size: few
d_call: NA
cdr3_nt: TGTGCCAGCAGTTCTCTCCGGGACAATTCCTACGAGCAGTACTTC
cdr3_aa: CASSSLRDNSYEQYF

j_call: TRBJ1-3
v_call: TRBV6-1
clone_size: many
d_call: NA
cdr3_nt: TGTGCCAGCAGAAGGGACCCGGGAAACACCATATATTTT
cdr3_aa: CASRRDPGNTIYF

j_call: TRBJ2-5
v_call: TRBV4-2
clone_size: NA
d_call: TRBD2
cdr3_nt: TGTGCCAGCAGCCAAGGAGTCCCACTAGCGGGGGGGCGACCAGAGACCCAGTACTTC
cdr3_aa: CASSQGVPLAGGRPETQYF

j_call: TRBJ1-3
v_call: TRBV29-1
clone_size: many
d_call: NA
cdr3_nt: TGCAGCGTTGCCGGGGTGGCGGGACCTCTCTGGAACACCATATATTTT
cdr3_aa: CSVAGVAGPLWNTIYF

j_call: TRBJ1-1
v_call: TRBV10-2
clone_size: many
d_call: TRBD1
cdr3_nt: TGCGCCAGCAGTACCCAGGGGGGCACTGAAGCTTTCTTT
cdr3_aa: CASSTQGGTEAFF

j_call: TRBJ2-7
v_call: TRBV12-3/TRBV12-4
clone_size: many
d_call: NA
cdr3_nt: TGTGCCAGCAGTTTAAGGGTGGGTAGCTACGAGCAGTACTTC
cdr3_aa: CASSLRVGSYEQYF

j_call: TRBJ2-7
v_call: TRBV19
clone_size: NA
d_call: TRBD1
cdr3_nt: TGTGCCAGTAGCAGACCGGGACAGCCCTACGAGCAGTACTTC
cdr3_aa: CASSRPGQPYEQYF

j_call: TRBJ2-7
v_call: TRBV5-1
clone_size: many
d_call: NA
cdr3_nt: TGCGCCAGCAGCGACACCGGGGCCAGCAACGAGCAGTACTTC
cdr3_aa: CASSDTGASNEQYF

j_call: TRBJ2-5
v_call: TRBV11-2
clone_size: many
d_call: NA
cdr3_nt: TGTGCCAGCAGCTTAAGACTAATCGGAGAGACCCAGTACTTC
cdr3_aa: CASSLRLIGETQYF

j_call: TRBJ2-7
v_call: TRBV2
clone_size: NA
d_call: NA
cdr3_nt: TGTGCCAGCAGGGAGAGACTTCTGGGGACCTACGAGCAGTACTTC
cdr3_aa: CASRERLLGTYEQYF

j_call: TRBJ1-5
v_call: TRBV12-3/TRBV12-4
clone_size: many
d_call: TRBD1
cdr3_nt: TGTGCCAGCAGTTTAAGGACAGGCCGGCGACAGCCCCAGCATTTT
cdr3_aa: CASSLRTGRRQPQHF